These 2 T cell receptor beta chains originate from one sample sequenced in a study of CD8 T cells in Susac syndrome. An input of about 0.5 to 1 ug of RNA was subjected to reverse transcription using random hexamers. TCRdb reanalysed the immunoSEQ multiplex PCR reads using MiXCR and keeps one entry per CDR3 protein. The sample carries around 300,000 distinct CDR3 sequences, roughly 94% recorded once. Sequencing was done on a sample of CD4+ T cells from PBMCs. The receptors come from a human donor with multiple sclerosis.

V gene TRBV5-4 combines with J gene TRBJ1-1; 7 bases are shared with TRBD1. The CDR3 is 16 residues long. J gave up 8 bases and V 4 bases, and 17 bases lay outside the gene matches. Germline CDR1 reads SGHNT; CDR2 reads YYREEE (reference sequence). CDR3 nucleotide sequence: TGTGCCAGCAGCCTATCCGGGACAGCGAGAATGATCGAAGCTTTCTTT. Its translation is CASSLSGTARMIEAFF.

A few counts support this clonotype. This chain joins TRBV29-1 and TRBJ2-7; either TRBD1 or TRBD2 may supply D (5 bases each). The ends were cut back, 2 bases at V and 2 bases at J, with 10 bases in the middle. Per germline, CDR1 SQVTM and CDR2 ANQGSEA. This CDR3 is built from 13 residues. The CDR3 DNA is TGCAGCGTTGAAACTCGGGGCCCCTACGAGCAGTACTTC. Protein product: CSVETRGPYEQYF.